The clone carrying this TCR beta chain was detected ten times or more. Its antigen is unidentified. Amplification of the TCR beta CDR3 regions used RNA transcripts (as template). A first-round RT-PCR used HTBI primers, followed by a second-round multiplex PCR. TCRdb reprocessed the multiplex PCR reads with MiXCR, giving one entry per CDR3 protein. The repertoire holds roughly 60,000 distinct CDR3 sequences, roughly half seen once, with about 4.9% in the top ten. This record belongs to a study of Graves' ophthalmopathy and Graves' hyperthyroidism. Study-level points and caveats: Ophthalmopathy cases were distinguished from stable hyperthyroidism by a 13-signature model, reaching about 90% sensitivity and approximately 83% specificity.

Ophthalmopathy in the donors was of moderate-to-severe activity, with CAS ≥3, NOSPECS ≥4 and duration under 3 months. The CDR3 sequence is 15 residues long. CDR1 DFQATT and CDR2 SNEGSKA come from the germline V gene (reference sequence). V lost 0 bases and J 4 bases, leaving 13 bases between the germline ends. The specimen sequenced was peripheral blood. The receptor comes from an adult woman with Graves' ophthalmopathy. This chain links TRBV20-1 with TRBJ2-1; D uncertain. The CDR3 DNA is TGCAGTGCTAGAGATACGGCTCGCCAATACAATGAGCAGTTCTTC. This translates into CSARDTARQYNEQFF.